Here is one T cell receptor beta chain with its context. This record belongs to a study of blood T cell repertoires in COVID-19. Overall study context: Whether acute or convalescent, the COVID-19 samples came from the United States, Italy and Spain. Nucleic acid was either cDNA or gDNA, and it came from T cells, B-cell-depleted T cells, or PBMCs.

Trimming took off 1 base at V and 3 bases at J, with 12 bases between the two ends. The CDR3 has 14 residues. Germline values: CDR1 GTSNPN, CDR2 SVGIG (reference sequence). Some clones are missing from TCRdb's copy, which holds only in-frame ones; the method was immunoSEQ multiplex PCR. The sample holds 35,000 to 50,000 clones, around four fifths seen once. This TCR was recovered from a woman older than 75 with acute or convalescent COVID-19. The gene calls are TRBV30 and TRBJ1-1; D is unresolved. Sequencing input: peripheral blood. Written as DNA, the CDR3 is TGTGCCTGGAGTGAGTTATCCGGGGACACTGAAGCTTTCTTT. The encoded protein is CAWSELSGDTEAFF.